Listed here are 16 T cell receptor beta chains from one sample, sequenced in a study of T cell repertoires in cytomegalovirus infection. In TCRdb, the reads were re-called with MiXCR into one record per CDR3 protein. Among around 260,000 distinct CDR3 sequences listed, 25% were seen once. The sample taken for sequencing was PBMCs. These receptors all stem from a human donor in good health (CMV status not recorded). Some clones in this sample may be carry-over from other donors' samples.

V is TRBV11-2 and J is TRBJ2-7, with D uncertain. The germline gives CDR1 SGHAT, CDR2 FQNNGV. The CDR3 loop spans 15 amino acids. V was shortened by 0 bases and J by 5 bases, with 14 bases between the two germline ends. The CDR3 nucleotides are TGTGCCAGCAGCTTAGATCTTCCAGGTCTAGACGAGCAGTACTTC. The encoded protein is CASSLDLPGLDEQYF.

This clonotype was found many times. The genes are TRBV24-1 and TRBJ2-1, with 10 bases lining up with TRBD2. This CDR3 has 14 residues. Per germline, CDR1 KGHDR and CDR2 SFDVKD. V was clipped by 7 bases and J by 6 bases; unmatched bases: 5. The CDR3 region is CATSSSGSGNEQFF. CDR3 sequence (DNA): TGTGCCACCAGCTCTAGCGGGAGTGGCAATGAGCAGTTCTTC.

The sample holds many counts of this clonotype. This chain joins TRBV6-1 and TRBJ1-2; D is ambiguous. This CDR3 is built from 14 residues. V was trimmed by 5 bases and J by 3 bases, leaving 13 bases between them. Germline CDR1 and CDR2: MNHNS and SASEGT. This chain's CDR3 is CASSYLRLDYGYTF. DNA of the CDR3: TGTGCCAGCAGTTACCTGCGGCTGGACTATGGCTACACCTTC.

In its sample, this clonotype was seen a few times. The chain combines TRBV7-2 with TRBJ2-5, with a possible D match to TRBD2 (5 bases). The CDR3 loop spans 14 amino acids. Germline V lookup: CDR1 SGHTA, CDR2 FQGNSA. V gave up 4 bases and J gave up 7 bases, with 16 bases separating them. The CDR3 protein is CASSSRGDRGTQYF. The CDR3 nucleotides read TGTGCCAGCAGCTCTCGGGGAGACCGGGGGACCCAGTACTTC.

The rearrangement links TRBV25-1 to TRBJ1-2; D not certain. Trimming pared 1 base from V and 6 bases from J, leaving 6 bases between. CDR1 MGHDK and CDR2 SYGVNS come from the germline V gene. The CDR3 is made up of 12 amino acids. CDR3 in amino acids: CASSELVNGYTF. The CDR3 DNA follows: TGTGCCAGCAGTGAATTGGTCAATGGCTACACCTTC.

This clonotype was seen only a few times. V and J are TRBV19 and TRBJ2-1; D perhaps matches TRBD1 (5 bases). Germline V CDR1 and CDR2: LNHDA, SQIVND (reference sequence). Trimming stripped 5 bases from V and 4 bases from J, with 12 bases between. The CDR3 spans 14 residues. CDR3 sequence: CASSPTDRYNEQFF. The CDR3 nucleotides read TGTGCCAGTAGTCCAACTGACAGATACAATGAGCAGTTCTTC.

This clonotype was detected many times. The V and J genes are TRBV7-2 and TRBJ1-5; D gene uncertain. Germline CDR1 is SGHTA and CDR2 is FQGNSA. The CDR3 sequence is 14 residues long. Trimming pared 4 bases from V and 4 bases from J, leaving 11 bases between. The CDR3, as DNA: TGTGCCAGCAGCTCAGTTGCCGTAAATCAGCCCCAGCATTTT. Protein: CASSSVAVNQPQHF.

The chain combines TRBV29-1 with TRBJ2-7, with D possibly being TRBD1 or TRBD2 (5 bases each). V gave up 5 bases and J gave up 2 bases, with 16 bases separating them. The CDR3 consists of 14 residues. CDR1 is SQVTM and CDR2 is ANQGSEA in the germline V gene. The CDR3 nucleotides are TGCAGCGTTATCACACGTGGGACCCCCTACGAGCAGTACTTC. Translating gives CSVITRGTPYEQYF.

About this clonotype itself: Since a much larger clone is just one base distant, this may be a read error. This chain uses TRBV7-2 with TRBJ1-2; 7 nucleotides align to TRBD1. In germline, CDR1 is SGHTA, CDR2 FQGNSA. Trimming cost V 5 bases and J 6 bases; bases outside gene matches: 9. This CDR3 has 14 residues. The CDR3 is CASSPGDRDHGYTF. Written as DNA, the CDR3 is TGTGCCAGCAGCCCCGGAGACAGGGACCATGGCTACACCTTC.

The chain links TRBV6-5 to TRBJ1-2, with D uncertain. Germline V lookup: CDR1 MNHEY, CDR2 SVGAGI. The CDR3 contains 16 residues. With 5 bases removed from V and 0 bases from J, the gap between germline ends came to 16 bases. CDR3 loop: CASSPPLQLANYGYTF. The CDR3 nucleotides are TGTGCCAGCAGTCCCCCGCTACAGTTAGCTAACTATGGCTACACCTTC.

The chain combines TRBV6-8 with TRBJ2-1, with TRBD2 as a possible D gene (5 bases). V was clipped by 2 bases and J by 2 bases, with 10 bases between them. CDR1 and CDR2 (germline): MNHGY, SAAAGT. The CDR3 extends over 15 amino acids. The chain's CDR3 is CASSYDGKTYNEQFF. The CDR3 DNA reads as TGTGCCAGCAGTTACGACGGGAAAACCTACAATGAGCAGTTCTTC.

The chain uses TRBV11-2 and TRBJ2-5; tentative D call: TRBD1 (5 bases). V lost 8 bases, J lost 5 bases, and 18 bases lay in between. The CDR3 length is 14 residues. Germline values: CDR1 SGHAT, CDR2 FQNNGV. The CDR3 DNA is TGTGCCAGCGGCCGGTGGGGCGGAGTGGAGACCCAGTACTTC. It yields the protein CASGRWGGVETQYF.

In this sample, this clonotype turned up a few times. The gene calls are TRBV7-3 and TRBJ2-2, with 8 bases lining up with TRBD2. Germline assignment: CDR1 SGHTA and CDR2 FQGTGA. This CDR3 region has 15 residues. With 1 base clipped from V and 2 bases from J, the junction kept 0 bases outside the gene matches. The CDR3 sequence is CASSLIAGNTGELFF. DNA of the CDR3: TGTGCCAGCAGCTTAATAGCGGGAAACACCGGGGAGCTGTTTTTT.

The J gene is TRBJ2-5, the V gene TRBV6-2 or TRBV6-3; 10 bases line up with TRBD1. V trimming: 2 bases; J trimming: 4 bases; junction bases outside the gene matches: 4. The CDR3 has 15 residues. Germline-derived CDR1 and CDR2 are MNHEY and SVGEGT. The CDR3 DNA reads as TGTGCCAGCAGTTACCCCGGGACAGGGGTAGAGACCCAGTACTTC. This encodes CASSYPGTGVETQYF.

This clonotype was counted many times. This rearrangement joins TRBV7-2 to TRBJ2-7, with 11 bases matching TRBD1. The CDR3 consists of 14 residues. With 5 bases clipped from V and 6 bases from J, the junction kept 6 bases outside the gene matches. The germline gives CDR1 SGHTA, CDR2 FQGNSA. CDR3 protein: CASSRDRGSLEQYF. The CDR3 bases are TGTGCCAGCAGCCGGGACAGGGGGTCCCTCGAGCAGTACTTC.

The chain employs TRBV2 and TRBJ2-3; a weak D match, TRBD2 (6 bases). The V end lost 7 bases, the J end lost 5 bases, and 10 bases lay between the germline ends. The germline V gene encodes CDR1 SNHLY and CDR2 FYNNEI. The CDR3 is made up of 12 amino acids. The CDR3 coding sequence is TGTGCCAGCATCCCGACTAGAGATACGCAGTATTTT. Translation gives CASIPTRDTQYF.